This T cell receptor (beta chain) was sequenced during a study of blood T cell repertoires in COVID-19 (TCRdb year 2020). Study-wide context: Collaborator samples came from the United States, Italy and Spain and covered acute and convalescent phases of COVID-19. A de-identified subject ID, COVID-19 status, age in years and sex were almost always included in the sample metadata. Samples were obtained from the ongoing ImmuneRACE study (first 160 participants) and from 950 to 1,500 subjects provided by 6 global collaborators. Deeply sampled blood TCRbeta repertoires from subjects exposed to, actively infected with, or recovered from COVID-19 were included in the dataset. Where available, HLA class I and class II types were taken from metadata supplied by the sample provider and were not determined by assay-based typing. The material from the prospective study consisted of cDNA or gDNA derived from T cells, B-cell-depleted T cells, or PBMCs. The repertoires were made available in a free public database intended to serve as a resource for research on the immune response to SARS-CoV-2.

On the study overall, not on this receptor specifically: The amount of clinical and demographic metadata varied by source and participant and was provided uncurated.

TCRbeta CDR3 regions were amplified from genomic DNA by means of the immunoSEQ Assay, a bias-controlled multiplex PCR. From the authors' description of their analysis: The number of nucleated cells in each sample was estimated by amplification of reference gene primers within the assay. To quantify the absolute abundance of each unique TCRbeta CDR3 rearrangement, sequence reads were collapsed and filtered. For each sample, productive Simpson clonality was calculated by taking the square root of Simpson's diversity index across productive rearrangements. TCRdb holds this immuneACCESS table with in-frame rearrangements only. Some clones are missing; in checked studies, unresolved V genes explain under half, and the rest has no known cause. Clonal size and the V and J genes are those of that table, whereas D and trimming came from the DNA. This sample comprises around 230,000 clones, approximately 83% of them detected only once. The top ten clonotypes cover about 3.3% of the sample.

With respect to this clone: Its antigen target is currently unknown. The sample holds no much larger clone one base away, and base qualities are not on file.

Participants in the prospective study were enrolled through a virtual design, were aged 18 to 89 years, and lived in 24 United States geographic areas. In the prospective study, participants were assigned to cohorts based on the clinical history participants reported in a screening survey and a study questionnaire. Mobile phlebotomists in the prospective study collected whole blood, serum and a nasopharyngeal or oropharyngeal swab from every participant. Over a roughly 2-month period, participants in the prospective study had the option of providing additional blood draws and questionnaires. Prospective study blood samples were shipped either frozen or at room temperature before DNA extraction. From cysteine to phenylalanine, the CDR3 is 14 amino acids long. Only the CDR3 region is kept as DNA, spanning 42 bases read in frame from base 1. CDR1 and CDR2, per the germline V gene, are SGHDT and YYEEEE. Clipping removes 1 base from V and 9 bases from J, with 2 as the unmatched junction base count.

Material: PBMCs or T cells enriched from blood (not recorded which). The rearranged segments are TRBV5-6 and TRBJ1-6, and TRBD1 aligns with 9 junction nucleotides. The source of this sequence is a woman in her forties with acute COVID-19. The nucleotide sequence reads TGTGCCAGCAGCTTGAGGGACAGGGTTTCACCCCTCCACTTT. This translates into CASSLRDRVSPLHF. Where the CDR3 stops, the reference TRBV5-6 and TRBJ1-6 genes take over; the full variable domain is DAGVTQSPTHLIKTRGQQVTLRCSPKSGHDTVSWYQQALGQGPQFIFQYYEEEERQRGNFPDRFSGHQFPNYSSELNVNALLLGDSALYLCASSLRDRVSPLHFGNGTRLTVT.